The 32 T cell receptor beta chains below come from one sample, sequenced in a study of vaccination and CD4 T cells after COVID-19 (dated 2022 in TCRdb). No antigen is known for these receptors. The meaning of the sample's treatment or condition label: approximately 9-day PBMC culture with coronavirus spike peptide pools or control peptides (ViraFEST assay). Libraries came from PCR. Sequencing instrument: Illumina iSeq 100. DNA from cultured CD4+ T cells was subjected to TCR sequencing with the Oncomine TCR Beta short-read assay at the Johns Hopkins FTIC core. TCRdb redid the processing of the public reads, applying fastp at Q25 and MiXCR, and retained in-frame beta chains. Every distinct CDR3 protein forms one entry, paired with its most common genes and DNA. The sample table records approximately 25,000 distinct CDR3 sequences; around 62% of these occur just once. Of the sample, 7.8% falls within the top ten clones.

Sequencing used CD4+ T cells from blood, cultured in vitro. The receptors stem from a human donor who had recovered from COVID-19.

The chain is built from TRBV3-1 and TRBJ2-7, with 10 nucleotides matching TRBD2. The CDR3 contains 16 residues. In germline, CDR1 is LGHDT, CDR2 YNNKEL (reference sequence). Germline trimming cut 0 bases from V and 2 bases from J; bases unmatched to any gene: 4. CDR3 amino acids: CASSQDLSGRAYEQYF. As DNA, the CDR3 is TGTGCCAGCAGCCAAGATCTCAGCGGGAGGGCCTACGAGCAGTACTTC.

This chain connects TRBV15 to TRBJ1-1; no reliable D call. Trimming removed 0 bases at V and 2 bases at J, with 10 bases between. The CDR3 runs to 15 residues. Per the germline V gene, CDR1 is LNHNV and CDR2 is YYDKDF (reference sequence). This CDR3 reads CATSRDFGRNTEAFF. DNA of the CDR3: TGTGCCACCAGCAGAGATTTTGGCAGAAACACTGAAGCTTTCTTT.

This clonotype was observed once. The chain combines TRBV7-9 with TRBJ1-2, with 8 bases identical to TRBD1. Trimming removed 3 bases from V and 7 bases from J; junction bases left unmatched: 16. The CDR3 totals 17 residues. Germline CDR1 reads SEHNR; CDR2 reads FQNEAQ (reference sequence). CDR3 region: CASSLGLLGQGTGGYTF. In nucleotides, the CDR3 is TGTGCCAGCAGCTTGGGTCTACTAGGACAGGGTACGGGTGGCTACACCTTC.

To note about this clonotype: The junction differs from germline at one of its ends, possibly a read error. The genes are TRBV27 and TRBJ1-5; D remains unclear. Looked up from germline, CDR1 is MNHEY and CDR2 is SMNVEV (reference sequence). The CDR3 has 13 residues. The CDR3 DNA follows: TGTGCCAGCAGTATACGAGAAAATCGGCCCCAGCATTTT. Translated: CASSIRENRPQHF.

This chain links TRBV27 with TRBJ2-2; D remains ambiguous. The V end lost 5 bases, the J end lost 4 bases, and 8 bases lay between the germline ends. Germline V gene sequence: CDR1 MNHEY, CDR2 SMNVEV (reference sequence). The CDR3 runs 13 residues. CDR3 DNA: TGTGCCAGCAGTCCCGACACCACCGGGGAGCTGTTTTTT. Its protein product is CASSPDTTGELFF.

This clonotype showed up just a few times. The chain recombines TRBV7-9 with TRBJ1-5; 9 bases line up with TRBD1. After removal of 5 bases from V and 2 bases from J, the junction contained 16 bases not matched to a gene. Germline V gene data show CDR1 as SEHNR and CDR2 as FQNEAQ (reference sequence). CDR3 length: 19 residues. The DNA for the CDR3 is TGTGCCAGCAGCCCTGACAGGGGGGAATCGGTAGCAGGCAATCAGCCCCAGCATTTT. This sequence encodes CASSPDRGESVAGNQPQHF. Variable domain in full (rest from reference TRBV7-9 and TRBJ1-5): DTGVSQNPRHKITKRGQNVTFRCDPISEHNRLYWYRQTLGQGPEFLTYFQNEAQLEKSRLLSDRFSAERPKGSFSTLEIQRTEQGDSAMYLCASSPDRGESVAGNQPQHFGDGTRLSIL.

The rearrangement links TRBV12-3 or TRBV12-4 to TRBJ2-2, with D possibly being TRBD2 (5 bases). The CDR3 extends over 14 amino acids. The V end lost 5 bases, the J end lost 4 bases, and 11 bases lay between the germline ends. The CDR3 region is CASSASRGTGELFF. CDR3 bases: TGTGCCAGCAGTGCCTCCCGGGGCACCGGGGAGCTGTTTTTT.

This clonotype was seen only once. This chain's CDR3 is CASSYTRTGIAGELFF. CDR3 bases: TGTGCCAGCAGTTACACCCGGACAGGGATCGCCGGGGAGCTGTTTTTT. The V gene is TRBV6-2 or TRBV6-3, the J gene TRBJ2-2; 8 nucleotides agree with TRBD1. V was clipped by 2 bases and J by 6 bases; unmatched bases: 8. The CDR3 consists of 16 residues. CDR1 and CDR2 (germline): MNHEY, SVGEGT.

In this sample, this clonotype turned up a few times. The chain has TRBV6-5 and TRBJ1-6, with D hard to call. V was pared by 2 bases and J by 10 bases, with 12 bases between. The CDR3 is 14 residues long. The germline gives CDR1 MNHEY, CDR2 SVGAGI. The chain's CDR3 is CASSYAGWRSPLHF. The CDR3 coding sequence is TGTGCCAGCAGTTACGCAGGTTGGCGGTCACCCCTCCACTTT.

This clonotype appeared once. This chain uses TRBV30 with TRBJ2-3, with 11 bases matching TRBD2. This CDR3 is 15 amino acids long. The germline V gene has CDR1 GTSNPN and CDR2 SVGIG (reference sequence). The V and J ends lost 4 bases and 4 bases, in that order; junction bases with no gene match: 7. The CDR3 here is CAWNSLAGGADTQYF. In DNA, the CDR3 is TGTGCCTGGAATTCGCTAGCGGGAGGTGCAGATACGCAGTATTTT.

This clonotype was detected only a few times. The chain links TRBV19 to TRBJ1-2, with TRBD1 identical over 9 bases. This CDR3 is built from 18 residues. Germline lookup yields CDR1 LNHDA and CDR2 SQIVND (reference sequence). V shed 7 bases and J 7 bases; nucleotides not matched to a gene: 22. The CDR3 sequence: CASTSPLGQGHQGSGYTF. CDR3 DNA sequence: TGTGCCAGTACCTCCCCGTTGGGACAGGGTCACCAGGGGTCTGGCTACACCTTC. Filled out from reference TRBV19 and TRBJ1-2, the complete variable domain reads DGGITQSPKYLFRKEGQNVTLSCEQNLNHDAMYWYRQDPGQGLRLIYYSQIVNDFQKGDIAEGYSVSREKKESFPLTVTSAQKNPTAFYLCASTSPLGQGHQGSGYTFGSGTRLTVV.

This clonotype was counted between two and nine times. The V call is TRBV27, the J call TRBJ2-3, with unresolved D. CDR1 is MNHEY and CDR2 is SMNVEV in the germline V gene (reference sequence). V shed 3 bases and J shed 9 bases, with 13 bases lying between them. The CDR3 loop spans 13 amino acids. CDR3 DNA sequence: TGTGCCAGCAGTTTCCTTGGCGGTCAAACGCAGTATTTT. Encoded protein: CASSFLGGQTQYF.

The V and J genes are TRBV6-1 and TRBJ1-3, with D tentatively TRBD1 (5 bases). Between the trimmed V and J ends, which lost 2 bases and 0 bases, there was a span of 17 bases. Germline CDR1 is MNHNS and CDR2 is SASEGT. CDR3 length: 18 amino acids. The CDR3 loop is CASSENTRGPVSGNTIYF. The CDR3 bases are TGTGCCAGCAGTGAAAATACGAGGGGACCCGTCTCTGGAAACACCATATATTTT.

The V gene is TRBV5-5, the J gene TRBJ1-5; no clear D gene. The germline CDR1 and CDR2 sequences are SGHKS and YYEKEE (reference sequence). The CDR3 spans 13 residues. Trimming removed 0 bases at V and 4 bases at J, with 5 bases between. In DNA, the CDR3 is TGTGCCAGCAGCTTGGCTTGGAATCAGCCCCAGCATTTT. Translating gives CASSLAWNQPQHF. Filled out from reference TRBV5-5 and TRBJ1-5, the complete variable domain reads DAGVTQSPTHLIKTRGQQVTLRCSPISGHKSVSWYQQVLGQGPQFIFQYYEKEERGRGNFPDRFSARQFPNYSSELNVNALLLGDSALYLCASSLAWNQPQHFGDGTRLSIL.

The V call is TRBV27, the J call TRBJ1-1; TRBD1 matches 7 bases. Germline CDR1 and CDR2: MNHEY and SMNVEV (reference sequence). The J segment lost 3 bases and the V segment lost 7 bases, leaving 11 bases of the junction unmatched. The CDR3 totals 15 residues. CDR3 sequence (DNA): TGTGCCAGCAACTCGATCTTCAGGGGGGACACTGAAGCTTTCTTT. Residues: CASNSIFRGDTEAFF.

The chain links TRBV7-2 to TRBJ2-7, with D unclear. Trimming took off 1 base at V and 5 bases at J, with 9 bases between the two ends. The germline V gene encodes CDR1 SGHTA and CDR2 FQGNSA. The CDR3 spans 13 residues. CDR3 loop: CASSLVGWDEQYF. CDR3 DNA: TGTGCCAGCAGCTTAGTGGGGTGGGACGAGCAGTACTTC.

The chain links TRBV5-1 to TRBJ1-6, with a weak D call TRBD1 (6 bases). V lost 1 base, J lost 4 bases, and 15 bases lay in between. Germline V gene lookup returns CDR1 SGHRS and CDR2 YFSETQ. This CDR3 comprises 17 residues. The DNA of the CDR3 is TGCGCCAGCAGCTTGAAGGTGATGACAGGTTATAATTCACCCCTCCACTTT. Amino acid sequence: CASSLKVMTGYNSPLHF.

CDR3 in DNA: TGTGCCAGCAGTTCCCAACAGGGTCCCCAGGCCATATATTTT. It translates to CASSSQQGPQAIYF. This chain links TRBV12-3 or TRBV12-4 with TRBJ1-3; perhaps TRBD1 as D (6 bases). This CDR3 has 14 residues. V was shortened by 4 bases and J by 11 bases, with 18 bases between the two germline ends.

The chain uses TRBV7-2 and TRBJ2-1, with 9 positions matching TRBD2. From germline, CDR1 is SGHTA and CDR2 FQGNSA. The trim removed 5 bases at V and 8 bases at J, leaving 13 bases unmatched. This CDR3 contains 16 residues. The CDR3 loop reads CASSPPGLALGDEQFF. The CDR3 region has the DNA TGTGCCAGCAGCCCCCCGGGACTAGCATTAGGCGATGAGCAGTTCTTC.

The V and J genes are TRBV27 and TRBJ1-2; possibly TRBD1 for D (5 bases). CDR3 size: 15 residues. Germline-derived CDR1 and CDR2 are MNHEY and SMNVEV (reference sequence). V shed 3 bases and J shed 4 bases, with 15 bases lying between them. This CDR3 is CASSFVGVKGYGYTF. The CDR3 bases are TGTGCCAGCAGTTTTGTGGGGGTGAAGGGCTATGGCTACACCTTC.

The rearrangement uses TRBV30 and TRBJ1-1; the D gene is possibly TRBD1 (6 bases). CDR3 length: 14 residues. V lost 2 bases and J lost 4, with 14 bases in between. Per the germline V gene, CDR1 is GTSNPN and CDR2 is SVGIG (reference sequence). CDR3 protein: CAWSLGQGSTEAFF. The DNA of the CDR3 is TGTGCCTGGAGTCTGGGGCAGGGGAGCACTGAAGCTTTCTTT.

This rearrangement joins TRBV19 to TRBJ2-2; D gene ambiguous. The CDR3 extends over 14 amino acids. CDR1 is LNHDA and CDR2 is SQIVND in the germline V gene (reference sequence). V shed 7 bases and J shed 4 bases, with 13 bases lying between them. CDR3 residues: CASKGSAATGELFF. DNA of the CDR3: TGTGCCAGTAAAGGTTCTGCCGCCACCGGGGAGCTGTTTTTT.

The chain carries TRBV6-2 or TRBV6-3 and TRBJ2-2; D perhaps matches TRBD2 (6 bases). This CDR3 spans 17 amino acids. Germline V gene sequence: CDR1 MNHEY, CDR2 SVGEGT. V lost 6 bases, J lost 8 bases, and 25 bases lay in between. The DNA of the CDR3 is TGTGCCAGCAGATCGGGATTCGGACAAAGAGGGACTGGGGAGCTGTTTTTT. Its translation is CASRSGFGQRGTGELFF.

This clonotype was observed a handful of times. The rearrangement joins TRBV6-5 to TRBJ2-7; TRBD2 matches at 11 bases. This CDR3 comprises 17 residues. In germline, CDR1 is MNHEY, CDR2 SVGAGI. With 0 bases clipped from V and 7 bases from J, the junction kept 11 bases outside the gene matches. In DNA, the CDR3 is TGTGCCAGCAGTTACTCGATCGTCAGGACTAGCGGGTTGGAGCAGTACTTC. This translates into CASSYSIVRTSGLEQYF.

CDR3 coding DNA: TGCGCCAGCAGTGATCAGGGGGCTACATCCGAGCAGTACTTC. Translation gives CASSDQGATSEQYF. The rearrangement joins TRBV10-1 to TRBJ2-7; TRBD1 matches 8 bases. Germline CDR1 WNHNN, CDR2 SYGVQD (reference sequence). The CDR3 has 14 residues. J lost 6 bases, V lost 3 bases, and 7 bases had no gene match.

The gene calls are TRBV20-1 and TRBJ2-7, with D possibly matching TRBD2 (5 bases). Germline lookup yields CDR1 DFQATT and CDR2 SNEGSKA (reference sequence). Trimming pared 0 bases from V and 4 bases from J, leaving 13 bases between. CDR3 length equals 14 residues. The CDR3 is CSARDHERGYEQYF. DNA for the CDR3: TGCAGTGCTAGAGATCACGAACGCGGGTACGAGCAGTACTTC.

The chain links TRBV7-9 to TRBJ1-2; possibly TRBD1 for D (6 bases). The CDR3 consists of 15 residues. V dropped 6 bases and J dropped 6 bases, with 20 bases sitting between them. CDR1 is SEHNR, CDR2 FQNEAQ, per germline (reference sequence). CDR3 amino acids: CASSRTHGGQDGYTF. In DNA, the CDR3 is TGTGCCAGCAGTCGTACCCACGGGGGGCAGGATGGCTACACCTTC.

This chain connects TRBV7-2 to TRBJ1-4; unclear D gene. The CDR3 is made up of 13 amino acids. V lost 5 bases and J 8 bases, leaving 12 bases between the germline ends. Germline values: CDR1 SGHTA, CDR2 FQGNSA. The CDR3 nucleotides are TGTGCCAGCAGCAACGGACCAAGCGAAAAACTGTTTTTT. Translated, it gives CASSNGPSEKLFF.

This sequence joins TRBV7-9 and TRBJ1-2; 8 positions match TRBD1. The V gene's germline CDR1 is SEHNR and CDR2 FQNEAQ (reference sequence). The CDR3 is made up of 15 amino acids. V shed 1 base and J 8 bases; nucleotides not matched to a gene: 9. The CDR3 DNA reads TGTGCCAGCAGCTTAGGGGCCGCAGGGGGCGAGGGCTACACCTTC. Translation: CASSLGAAGGEGYTF.

Only a few counts were recorded for this clonotype. This rearrangement joins TRBV7-2 to TRBJ2-1; D could derive from TRBD1 or TRBD2 (6 bases each). Germline V gene sequence: CDR1 SGHTA, CDR2 FQGNSA. V was clipped by 4 bases and J by 4 bases, with 14 bases between them. The CDR3 extends over 15 amino acids. In DNA, the CDR3 is TGTGCCAGCAGCTGGACAAGGGGGGTTTACAATGAGCAGTTCTTC. Translating gives CASSWTRGVYNEQFF. Full variable domain (missing parts from reference TRBV7-2 and TRBJ2-1): GAGVSQSPSNKVTEKGKDVELRCDPISGHTALYWYRQSLGQGLEFLIYFQGNSAPDKSGLPSDRFSAERTGGSVSTLTIQRTQQEDSAVYLCASSWTRGVYNEQFFGPGTRLTVL.

As DNA, the CDR3 is TGTGCCAGTATGATGGTTGGGAGCGGAAATCAGCCCCAGCATTTT. This translates into CASMMVGSGNQPQHF. This chain links TRBV19 with TRBJ1-5; D is undetermined. V gave up 7 bases and J gave up 4 bases, with 17 bases separating them. Germline CDR1 reads LNHDA; CDR2 reads SQIVND (reference sequence). This CDR3 is 15 amino acids long. Complete variable domain (other parts from reference TRBV19 and TRBJ1-5): DGGITQSPKYLFRKEGQNVTLSCEQNLNHDAMYWYRQDPGQGLRLIYYSQIVNDFQKGDIAEGYSVSREKKESFPLTVTSAQKNPTAFYLCASMMVGSGNQPQHFGDGTRLSIL.

The chain links TRBV7-8 to TRBJ1-5; 8 nucleotides match TRBD1. CDR1 and CDR2 from the germline V gene are SGHVS and FQNEAQ. Trimming removed 5 bases from V and 4 bases from J; junction bases left unmatched: 4. The CDR3 has 14 amino acids. The CDR3 region has the DNA TGTGCCAGCAGCCAGGGACAGGCAAATCAGCCCCAGCATTTT. It specifies CASSQGQANQPQHF.